A selection of T cell receptor beta chains follows, all from one sample in a study of T cells in Graves' hyperthyroidism and ophthalmopathy. TCRdb called the multiplex PCR reads again in MiXCR, with one record for every CDR3 protein. The table has roughly 630,000 distinct CDR3 sequences, approximately 14% seen once. Sequencing used blood. The receptors come from a woman aged 25 to 39 with Graves' hyperthyroidism. Both conserved end residues are part of each CDR3. Each record gives: clone size, V gene, J gene, D gene, CDR3 protein, CDR3 DNA. D genes are given only for firm matches. Only some rows state a clone size, as once, few, many or a class for expanded clones.

-	TRBV2	TRBJ2-7	TRBD1	CASSQESTGTGEREGLFEQYF	TGTGCCAGCAGCCAAGAATCGACCGGGACAGGGGAACGGGAGGGCCTCTTTGAGCAGTACTTC
-	TRBV20-1	TRBJ1-1	-	CSARSRAVTEAFF	TGCAGTGCTAGAAGCAGGGCTGTCACTGAAGCTTTCTTT
many	TRBV11-3	TRBJ1-3	TRBD1	CASSTETGVAGNTIYF	TGTGCCAGCAGCACCGAGACAGGGGTAGCTGGAAACACCATATATTTT
many	TRBV2	TRBJ1-1	TRBD1	CASRETGMNTEAFF	TGTGCCAGCAGAGAGACAGGGATGAACACTGAAGCTTTCTTT
many	TRBV28	TRBJ2-2	-	CASSWVLARGELFF	TGTGCCAGCAGTTGGGTGCTAGCGCGAGGGGAGCTGTTTTTT
-	TRBV7-3	TRBJ2-7	TRBD1	CASSVIGTGNLYEQYF	TGTGCCAGCAGCGTAATAGGGACAGGGAACTTATACGAGCAGTACTTC
many	TRBV28	TRBJ2-1	-	CASRGPRVGNEQFF	TGTGCCAGCAGAGGCCCTAGAGTCGGCAATGAGCAGTTCTTC
-	TRBV27	TRBJ2-3	-	CASSLLLGGTPQYF	TGTGCCAGCAGTTTGCTTCTTGGAGGGACTCCGCAGTATTTT
many	TRBV27	TRBJ2-3	-	CASSPTWRGTDTQYF	TGTGCCAGCAGTCCCACCTGGCGGGGCACAGATACGCAGTATTTT
-	TRBV11-2	TRBJ2-7	TRBD2	CASSFGLAGNGEQYF	TGTGCCAGCAGCTTTGGACTAGCGGGCAATGGCGAGCAGTACTTC
-	TRBV20-1	TRBJ2-3	TRBD2	CSASLAGGPPDTQYF	TGCAGTGCTAGTCTAGCGGGAGGGCCCCCAGATACGCAGTATTTT
many	TRBV18	TRBJ2-1	TRBD2	CASSPPLAGVDNEQFF	TGTGCCAGCTCACCGCCTCTAGCGGGAGTTGACAATGAGCAGTTCTTC
many	TRBV6-2/TRBV6-3	TRBJ1-1	-	CASSPGAFMNTEAFF	TGTGCCAGCAGTCCCGGTGCATTCATGAACACTGAAGCTTTCTTT
many	TRBV28	TRBJ2-7	TRBD2	CASIPHTSGNYEQYF	TGTGCCAGCATTCCACATACTAGCGGAAACTACGAGCAGTACTTC
few	TRBV4-1	TRBJ1-1	-	CASSQDDRVPNTEAFF	TGCGCCAGCAGCCAAGATGACCGGGTTCCCAACACTGAAGCTTTCTTT
many	TRBV27	TRBJ2-1	TRBD1	CASSPGTGRAEQFF	TGTGCCAGCAGTCCCGGGACAGGGAGGGCTGAGCAGTTCTTC
-	TRBV29-1	TRBJ1-2	-	CSVDLAENYNYGYTF	TGCAGCGTTGATTTAGCGGAGAATTATAACTATGGCTACACCTTC
once	TRBV7-3	TRBJ1-5	TRBD1	CASSPGTGYSQPQHF	TGTGCCAGCAGTCCCGGGACAGGATACAGTCAGCCCCAGCATTTT
-	TRBV15	TRBJ2-7	-	CATSRGGQLWDEQYF	TGTGCCACCAGCAGAGGGGGACAATTGTGGGACGAGCAGTACTTC
many	TRBV12-3/TRBV12-4	TRBJ2-1	-	CASSSDSRDEQFF	TGTGCCAGCAGCTCGGACAGTAGGGATGAGCAGTTCTTC
many	TRBV4-3	TRBJ1-1	-	CASSDNGNTEAFF	TGCGCCAGCTCGGACAATGGGAACACTGAAGCTTTCTTT
few	TRBV20-1	TRBJ1-4	-	CSARKDGNEKLFF	TGCAGTGCTAGAAAGGACGGAAATGAAAAACTGTTTTTT
-	TRBV7-9	TRBJ2-7	TRBD2	CASSTRLAGGPGEQYF	TGTGCCAGCAGCACCCGACTAGCGGGAGGGCCGGGCGAGCAGTACTTC
many	TRBV5-1	TRBJ2-7	-	CASSGGDKGRSGEQYF	TGCGCCAGCAGCGGGGGGGACAAAGGCCGTTCTGGTGAGCAGTACTTC
many	TRBV6-5	TRBJ2-7	-	CASSYSRGGEQYF	TGTGCCAGCAGTTACTCAAGGGGTGGCGAGCAGTACTTC
few	TRBV27	TRBJ1-1	TRBD1	CASGGQGGPEWAFF	TGTGCCAGCGGAGGACAGGGGGGTCCGGAATGGGCTTTCTTT
many	TRBV28	TRBJ1-5	TRBD1	CASSLVTGGYQPQHF	TGTGCCAGCAGTTTAGTGACAGGGGGTTATCAGCCCCAGCATTTT
-	TRBV2	TRBJ2-3	-	CAGSDRLRGRLGTDTQYF	TGTGCCGGCAGTGATAGGCTTCGGGGGCGTCTGGGTACAGATACGCAGTATTTT
many	TRBV6-1	TRBJ1-5	-	CASSEDKGGTRPQHF	TGTGCCAGCAGTGAAGATAAAGGCGGTACAAGGCCCCAGCATTTT
-	TRBV6-2/TRBV6-3	TRBJ1-4	-	CASSYMGSPWTTNEKLFF	TGTGCCAGCAGTTACATGGGGTCCCCGTGGACAACTAATGAAAAACTGTTTTTT
-	TRBV27	TRBJ2-7	-	CASSGTNVSYEQYF	TGTGCCAGCAGCGGGACAAACGTCTCCTACGAGCAGTACTTC
many	TRBV5-1	TRBJ1-6	TRBD1	CASSDDRGRSPLHF	TGCGCCAGCAGCGATGACAGGGGACGGTCACCCCTCCACTTT
many	TRBV7-2	TRBJ1-5	-	CASSLDRSGTRGQPQHF	TGTGCCAGCAGCTTAGATCGCTCGGGCACGAGGGGACAGCCCCAGCATTTT
-	TRBV4-3	TRBJ2-7	-	CASSQDISRKSYEQYF	TGCGCCAGCAGCCAAGATATCTCCCGGAAGTCCTACGAGCAGTACTTC
many	TRBV6-5	TRBJ2-1	-	CASSYSSQAREQFF	TGTGCCAGCAGTTACTCTTCCCAGGCCAGGGAGCAGTTCTTC
many	TRBV6-1	TRBJ2-3	TRBD2	CASTPGTRKPGATDTQYF	TGTGCCTCAACGCCCGGGACTAGAAAACCCGGGGCCACAGATACGCAGTATTTT
many	TRBV13	TRBJ2-1	-	CANLSKQGTRRYNEQFF	TGTGCCAACCTCTCAAAGCAGGGGACCCGACGCTACAATGAGCAGTTCTTC
-	TRBV6-5	TRBJ2-5	-	CASSYSGTLQETQYF	TGTGCCAGCAGTTACTCCGGGACCTTACAAGAGACCCAGTACTTC
-	TRBV5-1	TRBJ1-6	-	CASSLNINSPLHF	TGCGCCAGCAGCTTGAACATAAATTCACCCCTCCACTTT
few	TRBV5-1	TRBJ2-1	TRBD2	CASSHGGGLNEQFF	TGCGCCAGCTCCCACGGGGGAGGGTTGAATGAGCAGTTCTTC
many	TRBV27	TRBJ2-2	TRBD1	CASRRRRTGDTGELFF	TGTGCCAGCAGACGACGAAGGACAGGGGATACCGGGGAGCTGTTTTTT
few	TRBV4-1	TRBJ2-3	-	CASSQVIGGSSSTSTDTQYF	TGCGCCAGCAGCCAAGTTATAGGAGGGAGCTCCTCGACTAGCACAGATACGCAGTATTTT
many	TRBV3-1	TRBJ1-6	TRBD1	CASSHLGQGQSPLHF	TGTGCCAGCAGCCACCTGGGACAGGGGCAATCACCCCTCCACTTT
few	TRBV10-3	TRBJ1-6	TRBD1	CAISEQDRGSSPLHF	TGTGCCATCAGTGAACAGGACAGGGGAAGTTCACCCCTCCACTTT
-	TRBV28	TRBJ2-7	-	CASSPANRDYEQYF	TGTGCCAGCAGCCCCGCGAACAGGGACTACGAGCAGTACTTC
many	TRBV18	TRBJ2-5	-	CASSPGSGGETQYF	TGTGCCAGCTCACCAGGGTCGGGTGGAGAGACCCAGTACTTC
many	TRBV20-1	TRBJ1-1	-	CSARSAEFMNTEAFF	TGCAGTGCTAGATCGGCCGAGTTCATGAACACTGAAGCTTTCTTT
many	TRBV7-9	TRBJ1-4	TRBD1	CASSFVPGGNEKLFF	TGTGCCAGCAGCTTCGTCCCAGGGGGCAATGAAAAACTGTTTTTT
many	TRBV20-1	TRBJ2-1	TRBD2	CSAGEAGVVYNEQFF	TGCAGTGCGGGGGAAGCGGGAGTCGTCTACAATGAGCAGTTCTTC
-	TRBV20-1	TRBJ1-2	-	CSASTDGYTF	TGCAGTGCTAGTACAGATGGCTACACCTTC
-	TRBV3-1	TRBJ2-1	TRBD2	CASSKTSGRVSSYNEQFF	TGTGCCAGCAGCAAGACTAGCGGGAGGGTAAGCTCCTACAATGAGCAGTTCTTC
many	TRBV3-1	TRBJ2-7	TRBD1	CASSQQGARAYEQYF	TGTGCCAGCAGCCAACAGGGGGCTAGGGCCTACGAGCAGTACTTC
many	TRBV6-2/TRBV6-3	TRBJ2-1	-	CASSWSYDSVYNEQFF	TGTGCCAGCAGTTGGTCATATGATAGCGTCTACAATGAGCAGTTCTTC
many	TRBV20-1	TRBJ2-1	TRBD1	CSAPGTGGLNEQFF	TGCAGTGCTCCCGGGACAGGGGGCCTCAATGAGCAGTTCTTC
many	TRBV7-8	TRBJ2-7	-	CASSSGVSVYEQYF	TGTGCCAGCAGCAGTGGTGTTAGCGTTTACGAGCAGTACTTC
many	TRBV20-1	TRBJ2-1	-	CSATPQPNLAEQFF	TGCAGTGCTACCCCACAACCGAATCTAGCGGAGCAGTTCTTC
many	TRBV7-9	TRBJ1-1	-	CASSRGVGTEAFF	TGTGCCAGCAGCCGGGGGGTTGGGACTGAAGCTTTCTTT
few	TRBV10-3	TRBJ1-3	TRBD1	CAISPGQGGNTIYF	TGTGCCATCAGCCCGGGACAGGGGGGAAACACCATATATTTT
-	TRBV2	TRBJ2-7	TRBD2	CASSPAGEEVEQYF	TGCGCCAGCAGCCCCGCGGGGGAGGAGGTGGAGCAGTACTTC